Here is one TCR beta chain with its context. Its antigen is not known. The isolated RNA, all of it, was reverse transcribed, so expressed TCRB transcripts were what got sequenced. Clones were sequenced by immunoSEQ multiplex PCR, and TCRdb holds only the in-frame ones, with some missing. The sample records roughly 170,000 clones, more than 10% being singletons. The data derive from a study of beta chain features in type 1 diabetes. Findings and limits, study-wide: Patients' naive, central memory and regulatory TCRB repertoires appeared more alike than those of healthy donors. TCRB CDR3s from Type 1 diabetes patients were moderately but significantly shorter in all four CD4+ subsets.

Stem cell-like memory, regulatory, central memory and naive CD4+ cells were sorted via CD45RO/CCR7/CD25/CD127/CD95/CD27. Sorted populations all had greater than 95% purity. Input material: central memory CD4+ T cells from blood. The TCR comes from a young woman in good health.

Here the CDR3 DNA reads TGTGCCAGCTCACCCAGCGGGAGGGCCGTTGGAGAGACCCAGTACTTC. Protein: CASSPSGRAVGETQYF. J is TRBJ2-5 and V is TRBV18, with 10 bases matching TRBD2. This CDR3 spans 16 amino acids. CDR1 is KGHSH, CDR2 LQKENI, per germline. V was pared by 3 bases and J by 4 bases, with 8 bases of the junction left unmatched. Full variable domain (outside the CDR3, taken from reference TRBV18 and TRBJ2-5): NAGVMQNPRHLVRRRGQEARLRCSPMKGHSHVYWYRQLPEEGLKFMVYLQKENIIDESGMPKERFSAEFPKEGPSILRIQQVVRGDSAAYFCASSPSGRAVGETQYFGPGTRLLVL.